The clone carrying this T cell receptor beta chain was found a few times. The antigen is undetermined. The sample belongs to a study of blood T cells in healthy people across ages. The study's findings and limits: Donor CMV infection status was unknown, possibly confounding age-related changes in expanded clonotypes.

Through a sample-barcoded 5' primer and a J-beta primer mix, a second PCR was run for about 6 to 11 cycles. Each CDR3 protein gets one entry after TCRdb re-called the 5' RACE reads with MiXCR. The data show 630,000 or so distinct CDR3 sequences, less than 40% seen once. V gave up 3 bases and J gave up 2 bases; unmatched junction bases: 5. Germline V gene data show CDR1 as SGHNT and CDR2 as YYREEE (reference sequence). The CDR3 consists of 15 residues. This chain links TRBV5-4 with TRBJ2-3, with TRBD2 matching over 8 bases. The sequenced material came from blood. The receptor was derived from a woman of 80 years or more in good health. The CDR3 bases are TGTGCCAGCAGCTCCCCAGCGGGGGCCACAGATACGCAGTATTTT. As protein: CASSSPAGATDTQYF. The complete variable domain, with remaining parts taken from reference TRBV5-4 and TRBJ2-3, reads ETGVTQSPTHLIKTRGQQVTLRCSSQSGHNTVSWYQQALGQGPQFIFQYYREEENGRGNFPPRFSGLQFPNYSSELNVNALELDDSALYLCASSSPAGATDTQYFGPGTRLTVL.